The 14 T cell receptor beta chains listed next were all sequenced from one sample in a study of blood T cell repertoires in COVID-19. The table came from immunoSEQ multiplex PCR; TCRdb's copy has only in-frame clones and leaves some out. The sample records under 200,000 clones, roughly four fifths being singletons. The sample consisted of peripheral blood. These receptors came from a woman aged 40 to 50 with acute or convalescent COVID-19.

The chain recombines TRBV28 with TRBJ1-1; possible D gene TRBD1, 5 bases. Germline CDR1 MDHEN, CDR2 SYDVKM. Trimming left V 7 bases short and J 1 base short, with 10 bases between. CDR3 length: 13 residues. The CDR3 loop is CASKMGGNTEAFF. In DNA form, the CDR3 reads TGTGCCAGCAAAATGGGGGGGAACACTGAAGCTTTCTTT.

This chain's CDR3 is CSVGGTGKHQPQHF. Written as DNA, the CDR3 is TGCAGCGTTGGGGGAACAGGGAAACATCAGCCCCAGCATTTT. This rearrangement joins TRBV29-1 to TRBJ1-5; tentative D call: TRBD1 (6 bases). CDR1 and CDR2 (germline): SQVTM, ANQGSEA. The CDR3 consists of 14 residues. Trimming pared 4 bases from V and 5 bases from J, leaving 15 bases between.

V and J are TRBV28 and TRBJ2-3; weak D call: TRBD2 (5 bases). CDR1 and CDR2 from the germline V gene are MDHEN and SYDVKM. The ends were cut back, 3 bases at V and 1 base at J, with 8 bases in the middle. The CDR3 totals 14 residues. The CDR3 DNA reads as TGTGCCAGCAGTTTTATTAGCGGCACAGATACGCAGTATTTT. It translates to CASSFISGTDTQYF.

The gene calls are TRBV30 and TRBJ2-1; 8 bases match TRBD1. Per the germline V gene, CDR1 is GTSNPN and CDR2 is SVGIG (reference sequence). The CDR3 runs 15 residues. DNA for the CDR3: TGTGTGTACGCCTCCCAGGGGGCGAACTACAATGAGCAGTTCTTC. Residues: CVYASQGANYNEQFF.

The chain joins TRBV5-6 to TRBJ1-4, with D possibly being TRBD1 (5 bases). CDR1 and CDR2 from the germline V gene are SGHDT and YYEEEE. CDR3 size: 15 residues. V was shortened by 4 bases and J by 0 bases, with 10 bases between the two germline ends. For the CDR3, the DNA is TGTGCCAGCAGCCTAGGAGGGGCAACTAATGAAAAACTGTTTTTT. Translation: CASSLGGATNEKLFF. Full variable domain (missing parts from reference TRBV5-6 and TRBJ1-4): DAGVTQSPTHLIKTRGQQVTLRCSPKSGHDTVSWYQQALGQGPQFIFQYYEEEERQRGNFPDRFSGHQFPNYSSELNVNALLLGDSALYLCASSLGGATNEKLFFGSGTQLSVL.

The V call is TRBV7-9, the J call TRBJ2-7, with D possibly matching TRBD1 (5 bases). V lost 6 bases and J lost 6, with 18 bases in between. The germline CDR1 and CDR2 sequences are SEHNR and FQNEAQ (reference sequence). The CDR3 runs 14 residues. The CDR3 loop is CASSSQDGATEQYF. CDR3 nucleotide sequence: TGTGCCAGCAGTTCCCAAGATGGGGCAACCGAGCAGTACTTC.

The chain joins TRBV15 to TRBJ1-4; 8 positions agree with TRBD1. Trimming at V came to 0 bases and at J to 7 bases, leaving 4 bases not matched to a gene. This CDR3 has 15 residues. Germline V gene data show CDR1 as LNHNV and CDR2 as YYDKDF (reference sequence). CDR3: CATSRDRGRFEKLFF. The CDR3 DNA reads as TGTGCCACCAGCAGAGACAGGGGGCGCTTTGAAAAACTGTTTTTT.

The CDR3 loop reads CASSFGSQETQYF. The DNA for the CDR3 is TGTGCCAGCAGCTTTGGCAGCCAAGAGACCCAGTACTTC. The gene calls are TRBV13 and TRBJ2-5, with D hard to call. Trimming left V 3 bases short and J 1 base short, with 6 bases between. CDR3 length: 13 residues. Germline assignment: CDR1 PRHDT and CDR2 FYEKMQ (reference sequence).

The CDR3, as DNA: TGTGCCAGCAGTCACGGACAGGTTAATCAGCCCCAGCATTTT. Protein sequence: CASSHGQVNQPQHF. The chain recombines TRBV28 with TRBJ1-5; the match to TRBD1 covers 7 bases. V shed 5 bases and J 4 bases; nucleotides not matched to a gene: 5. Germline CDR1 and CDR2: MDHEN and SYDVKM. There are 14 residues in the CDR3.

In its sample, this clone was seen many times. This rearrangement joins TRBV2 to TRBJ1-2, with 7 bases fitting TRBD1. The V and J ends lost 5 bases and 4 bases, in that order; junction bases with no gene match: 7. Germline loops: CDR1 SNHLY, CDR2 FYNNEI. This CDR3 contains 14 residues. The CDR3 reads CASSTGEDGYGYTF. Written as DNA, the CDR3 is TGTGCCAGCAGTACAGGGGAAGACGGCTATGGCTACACCTTC.

The chain carries TRBV3-1 (or the pseudogene TRBV3-2) and TRBJ1-1; TRBD1 agrees at 9 bases. The ends lost 2 bases at V and 4 bases at J; junction bases unmatched: 14. The CDR3 extends over 18 amino acids. Germline CDR1 and CDR2: LGHDT and YNNKEL (reference sequence). The CDR3 DNA sequence: TGTGCCAGCAGCCAACCGTGGACAGGGGATTACGACCCCACTGAAGCTTTCTTT. Translating it yields CASSQPWTGDYDPTEAFF.

The rearrangement joins TRBV7-2 to TRBJ1-6, with D possibly being TRBD1 (6 bases). From germline, CDR1 is SGHTA and CDR2 FQGNSA. CDR3 size: 13 residues. Trimming took 5 bases from V and 7 from J, leaving 9 bases between them. This CDR3 is CASSPQGNSPLHF. The CDR3 DNA follows: TGTGCCAGCAGCCCTCAGGGGAATTCACCCCTCCACTTT.

The rearrangement joins TRBV5-4 to TRBJ2-1; TRBD1 aligns across 7 bases. Germline CDR1 and CDR2: SGHNT and YYREEE (reference sequence). The J segment lost 0 bases and the V segment lost 3 bases, leaving 9 bases of the junction unmatched. The CDR3 consists of 17 residues. CDR3 bases: TGTGCCAGCAGCTCGGGAAACAGGGGAAGCTCCTACAATGAGCAGTTCTTC. Protein product: CASSSGNRGSSYNEQFF.

This rearrangement joins TRBV19 to TRBJ1-6, with TRBD1 matching over 8 bases. From germline, CDR1 is LNHDA and CDR2 SQIVND (reference sequence). This CDR3 is 15 amino acids long. Trimming at V came to 7 bases and at J to 10 bases, leaving 12 bases not matched to a gene. In DNA form, the CDR3 reads TGTGCCAGTACCCCCGACCCACAGGGGGTCTCACCCCTCCACTTT. Translated, it gives CASTPDPQGVSPLHF.